Below are 19 T cell receptor beta chains sequenced from a single sample in a study of neoadjuvant anti-PD-1 for oral cavity cancer. TCRdb's copy holds only in-frame clones and misses some; the assay was immunoSEQ multiplex PCR. This sample has around 16,000 clones; about 60% occur once, and the top ten carry roughly 2.8%. Here the sequenced sample was PBMCs, taken before nivolumab (anti-PD-1) treatment. These receptors originate from a person between 40 and 80 years old with oral cavity squamous cell carcinoma.

J is TRBJ1-1 and V is TRBV19; D not resolved. The CDR3 is made up of 13 amino acids. From germline, CDR1 is LNHDA and CDR2 SQIVND (reference sequence). Deletions cut 10 bases from V and 3 bases from J, with 15 bases between. The CDR3: CATSVIVDTEAFF. In nucleotides, the CDR3 is TGTGCCACTTCAGTGATTGTGGACACTGAAGCTTTCTTT. Variable domain in full (rest from reference TRBV19 and TRBJ1-1): DGGITQSPKYLFRKEGQNVTLSCEQNLNHDAMYWYRQDPGQGLRLIYYSQIVNDFQKGDIAEGYSVSREKKESFPLTVTSAQKNPTAFYLCATSVIVDTEAFFGQGTRLTVV.

V and J are TRBV15 and TRBJ2-1; 11 bases fit TRBD2. Germline-derived CDR1 and CDR2 are LNHNV and YYDKDF (reference sequence). The CDR3 runs to 21 residues. The V gene end was trimmed by 5 bases and the J gene end by 0 bases; junction bases not matched to a gene: 18. The CDR3 DNA follows: TGTGCCACCAGCGGAATTCAGACTAGCGGGACCCCCCCCAGCTCCTACAATGAGCAGTTCTTC. This encodes CATSGIQTSGTPPSSYNEQFF.

The V call is TRBV7-2, the J call TRBJ1-2; no clear D. CDR1 is SGHTA and CDR2 is FQGNSA in the germline V gene. The CDR3 consists of 12 residues. V lost 5 bases to trimming and J lost 8 bases, with 12 bases between them. The CDR3 reads CASSPRSYGYTF. CDR3 DNA sequence: TGTGCCAGCAGCCCTCGTTCATACGGCTACACCTTC.

V and J are TRBV13 and TRBJ2-4; a weak D match, TRBD1 (6 bases). V was trimmed by 5 bases and J by 5 bases, leaving 16 bases between them. There are 15 residues in the CDR3. Germline V gene data show CDR1 as PRHDT and CDR2 as FYEKMQ (reference sequence). CDR3 loop: CASSLVTGSQNIQYF. The CDR3 nucleotides are TGTGCCAGCAGCCTAGTCACAGGGTCCCAAAACATTCAGTACTTC.

This clone turned up a few times. This chain uses TRBV9 with TRBJ2-1; a weak D match, TRBD1 (6 bases). Looked up from germline, CDR1 is SGDLS and CDR2 is YYNGEE. Trimming removed 2 bases at V and 9 bases at J, with 18 bases between. This CDR3 has 15 residues. CDR3 sequence (DNA): TGTGCCAGCAGCGTGCAGGGGATGACCCTGGGTGAGCAGTTCTTC. It encodes CASSVQGMTLGEQFF.

The V call is TRBV5-1, the J call TRBJ2-1; the match to TRBD2 covers 8 bases. Germline loops: CDR1 SGHRS, CDR2 YFSETQ. The trim removed 4 bases at V and 0 bases at J, leaving 12 bases unmatched. The CDR3 loop spans 18 amino acids. CDR3 region: CASSPFYTSGSSYNEQFF. The CDR3 DNA sequence: TGCGCCAGCAGCCCGTTTTACACTAGCGGCAGCTCCTACAATGAGCAGTTCTTC.

The gene calls are TRBV11-3 and TRBJ2-1; 7 bases fit TRBD2. V was clipped by 5 bases and J by 10 bases; unmatched bases: 5. Germline V lookup: CDR1 SGHNT, CDR2 YENEEA. The CDR3 covers 12 residues. The CDR3 protein is CASSARAGEQFF. CDR3 in DNA: TGTGCCAGCAGCGCCCGAGCGGGAGAGCAGTTCTTC.

The J gene is TRBJ1-4, the V gene TRBV10-1; no clear D gene. V was pared by 2 bases and J by 10 bases, with 11 bases between. The CDR3 has 13 amino acids. Per the germline V gene, CDR1 is WNHNN and CDR2 is SYGVQD (reference sequence). CDR3 sequence reads: CASSEVEDGKLFF. CDR3 in DNA: TGCGCCAGCAGTGAGGTGGAAGACGGAAAACTGTTTTTT.

The CDR3 protein is CAWSPETPREQFF. CDR3 nucleotide sequence: TGTGCCTGGAGTCCTGAGACTCCCAGGGAGCAGTTCTTC. V usage is TRBV30 and J usage is TRBJ2-1; D uncertain. The CDR3 sequence is 13 residues long. The V end lost 2 bases, the J end lost 10 bases, and 15 bases lay between the germline ends. Per the germline V gene, CDR1 is GTSNPN and CDR2 is SVGIG (reference sequence).

This chain links TRBV29-1 with TRBJ1-2; D not certain. The V gene lost 5 bases and the J gene lost 4 bases, with 23 bases spanning the gap. The CDR3 has 16 residues. CDR1 and CDR2 (germline): SQVTM, ANQGSEA. In nucleotides, the CDR3 is TGCAGCGTTTTCGACGCCTTCGAATCGTGGGGCTATGGCTACACCTTC. Its translation is CSVFDAFESWGYGYTF.

The CDR3 here is CASSRLADTQYF. CDR3 coding DNA: TGTGCCAGCAGTCGACTAGCAGATACGCAGTATTTT. This chain joins TRBV2 and TRBJ2-3; tentatively, D is TRBD2 (6 bases). The CDR3 runs 12 residues. Germline lookup yields CDR1 SNHLY and CDR2 FYNNEI. V dropped 5 bases and J dropped 4 bases, with 7 bases sitting between them.

This clone has a handful of counts. The chain has TRBV10-3 and TRBJ2-5; D unclear. The CDR3 runs to 12 residues. Trimming removed 0 bases from V and 5 bases from J, with 4 bases in between. Germline CDR1 and CDR2: ENHRY and SYGVKD. In nucleotides, the CDR3 is TGTGCCATCAGTGAGTCGGCGGAGACCCAGTACTTC. Protein: CAISESAETQYF.

V gene TRBV5-5 combines with J gene TRBJ2-1; 7 bases map to TRBD1. V lost 2 bases and J lost 4; bases outside the gene matches: 6. The CDR3 covers 15 residues. Germline values: CDR1 SGHKS, CDR2 YYEKEE (reference sequence). Here the CDR3 DNA reads TGTGCCAGCAGCTTTGGGACAGAAAGTTACAATGAGCAGTTCTTC. Protein product: CASSFGTESYNEQFF. Drawing the rest from reference TRBV5-5 and TRBJ2-1, the complete variable domain is DAGVTQSPTHLIKTRGQQVTLRCSPISGHKSVSWYQQVLGQGPQFIFQYYEKEERGRGNFPDRFSARQFPNYSSELNVNALLLGDSALYLCASSFGTESYNEQFFGPGTRLTVL.

The CDR3 DNA reads TGCAGCGTTGAAAGAGCGGGAGGCCCAGATACGCAGTATTTT. Amino acid sequence: CSVERAGGPDTQYF. The J gene is TRBJ2-3, the V gene TRBV29-1, with 9 bases identical to TRBD2. Germline trimming cut 2 bases from V and 4 bases from J; bases unmatched to any gene: 4. CDR1 and CDR2 from the germline V gene are SQVTM and ANQGSEA. The CDR3 is made up of 14 amino acids.

This chain joins TRBV29-1 and TRBJ2-1; the match to TRBD2 covers 10 bases. Unmatched junction bases numbered 11, after V lost 4 bases and J lost 5 bases. From germline, CDR1 is SQVTM and CDR2 ANQGSEA. The CDR3 spans 16 residues. As DNA, the CDR3 is TGCAGCGTTGGGGAAGCGGGAGGGCGAGTCGACAATGAGCAGTTCTTC. Its protein product is CSVGEAGGRVDNEQFF.

This clone has a handful of counts. The V call is TRBV7-9, the J call TRBJ2-3; D unclear. Trimming cost V 5 bases and J 0 bases, with 3 bases left between them. The germline CDR1 and CDR2 sequences are SEHNR and FQNEAQ (reference sequence). The CDR3 runs 12 residues. The CDR3 here is CASSPSTDTQYF. The CDR3, as DNA: TGTGCCAGCAGCCCTAGCACAGATACGCAGTATTTT.

This sequence joins TRBV2 and TRBJ2-5, with 7 bases lining up with TRBD2. There are 16 residues in the CDR3. Losses at the gene ends were 1 base for V and 2 bases for J; bases not matched to a gene: 7. Germline-derived CDR1 and CDR2 are SNHLY and FYNNEI. CDR3 sequence reads: CASSEEASGAQETQYF. In DNA form, the CDR3 reads TGTGCCAGCAGTGAAGAGGCTAGCGGCGCGCAAGAGACCCAGTACTTC.

The rearrangement uses TRBV6-6 and TRBJ2-5; 7 nucleotides align to TRBD1. The junction had 8 bases not matched to a gene; V was cut back by 3 bases and J by 4 bases. Looked up from germline, CDR1 is MNHNY and CDR2 is SVGAGI (reference sequence). The CDR3 length is 15 residues. CDR3 region: CASSYSTSGGETQYF. DNA for the CDR3: TGTGCCAGCAGTTATTCGACTTCAGGGGGAGAGACCCAGTACTTC.

This clone has a single count. At one of its ends the junction is not consistent with the germline gene, which may arise from a read error. This sequence joins TRBV10-3 and TRBJ2-2; D not certain. Germline loops: CDR1 ENHRY, CDR2 SYGVKD. This CDR3 has 17 residues. The CDR3: CAISESAVAANAGELFF. CDR3 bases: TGTGCCATCAGTGAGTCCGCCGTGGCCGCGAACGCCGGGGAGCTGTTTTTT.